A single sample gave rise to the 11 T cell receptor beta chains below, sequenced in a study of shared clonotypes between healthy human individuals. The protocol was immunoSEQ multiplex PCR, while the TCRdb copy is restricted to in-frame clones and leaves out a portion. In the table there are about 1 million clones, under 80% of which are singletons. Sequencing was performed on memory CD4+ T cells sorted from blood. Regarding subset: CD45RA-negative fraction. The receptors were sampled from a man between 18 and 29 years old in good health.

Regarding this clone: One end of the junction varies from germline; a read error may be responsible. The chain is built from TRBV29-1 and TRBJ2-7; possibly TRBD1 or TRBD2 for D (6 bases each). This CDR3 comprises 10 residues. Germline V gene data show CDR1 as SQVTM and CDR2 as ANQGSEA. The CDR3 loop is CSNRWGAQTF. The CDR3 DNA follows: TGCAGCAACAGGTGGGGGGCGCAAACTTTC.

Comments on this clone: This may arise from a read error, as a much more abundant clone is one base away. The genes are TRBV7-9 and TRBJ1-2; unclear D gene. Trimming left V 1 base short and J 4 bases short, with 4 bases between. The CDR3 runs 12 residues. Germline-derived CDR1 and CDR2 are SEHNR and FQNEAQ (reference sequence). CDR3 DNA: TGTGCCAGCAGCTTAGACGGCTATGGCTACACCTTC. Translated, it gives CASSLDGYGYTF.

This clone was seen a few times. A much larger clone differs from this one at a single base, so this may be a read error. Other DNA sequences in this specimen translate into the identical CDR3. This chain joins TRBV9 and TRBJ1-6; no firm D call. V was trimmed by 0 bases and J by 7 bases, leaving 2 bases between them. Germline CDR1 and CDR2: SGDLS and YYNGEE. The CDR3 has 12 residues. CDR3 sequence (DNA): TGTGCCAGCAGCGTAGGGAATTCACCCCTCCACTTT. Its translation: CASSVGNSPLHF.

This sequence joins TRBV2 and TRBJ1-6; D might be TRBD1 (5 bases). The CDR3 is 14 residues long. Germline values: CDR1 SNHLY, CDR2 FYNNEI. Trimming pared 1 base from V and 8 bases from J, leaving 9 bases between. This CDR3 reads CASSEGGVYSPLHF. CDR3 DNA: TGTGCCAGCAGTGAAGGAGGGGTTTATTCACCCCTCCACTTT. Based on the CDR3 plus reference TRBV2 and TRBJ1-6, the full variable domain is EPEVTQTPSHQVTQMGQEVILRCVPISNHLYFYWYRQILGQKVEFLVSFYNNEISEKSEIFDDQFSVERPDGSNFTLKIRSTKLEDSAMYFCASSEGGVYSPLHFGNGTRLTVT.

The rearrangement joins TRBV6-1 to TRBJ2-7; weak D call: TRBD2 (5 bases). V lost 6 bases and J lost 2, with 14 bases in between. This CDR3 contains 14 residues. From germline, CDR1 is MNHNS and CDR2 SASEGT. CDR3 nucleotides: TGTGCCAGCAGACGGACTCAAGGGACCTACGAGCAGTACTTC. This sequence encodes CASRRTQGTYEQYF.

In its sample, this clone was seen a few times. The same CDR3 also results from other DNA sequences found in this sample. This chain links TRBV29-1 with TRBJ1-5, with D possibly being TRBD1 (5 bases). Germline values: CDR1 SQVTM, CDR2 ANQGSEA. The length of the CDR3 is 14 residues. V was cut by 6 bases and J by 4 bases, with 16 bases left in between. Here the CDR3 reads CSVDGGGSNQPQHF. The CDR3 bases are TGCAGCGTAGATGGGGGGGGGTCTAATCAGCCCCAGCATTTT.

This clone was seen a handful of times. This rearrangement joins TRBV11-3 to TRBJ2-1; TRBD2 aligns across 8 bases. The V gene end was trimmed by 5 bases and the J gene end by 8 bases; junction bases not matched to a gene: 11. CDR3 length: 15 residues. Germline V gene lookup returns CDR1 SGHNT and CDR2 YENEEA. The CDR3, as DNA: TGTGCCAGCAGCCACGGGAGGGGAGGAGTGGATGAGCAGTTCTTC. Translating it yields CASSHGRGGVDEQFF.

The chain uses TRBV6-5 and TRBJ1-2, with 9 bases lining up with TRBD1. Germline V gene data show CDR1 as MNHEY and CDR2 as SVGAGI. The V gene end was trimmed by 4 bases and the J gene end by 3 bases; junction bases not matched to a gene: 6. CDR3 length equals 15 residues. The CDR3 nucleotides read TGTGCCAGCAGTTCCCCGGGACAGGGCGACTATGGCTACACCTTC. It codes for CASSSPGQGDYGYTF.

The gene calls are TRBV6-1 and TRBJ1-6; 7 nucleotides align to TRBD1. The CDR3 has 14 amino acids. Germline CDR1 and CDR2: MNHNS and SASEGT. With V trimmed by 9 bases and J by 6 bases, 8 bases remained unmatched. CDR3: CASIRGQVNSPLHF. CDR3 sequence (DNA): TGTGCCAGTATTAGAGGACAGGTTAATTCACCCCTCCACTTT.

The J gene is TRBJ2-5, the V gene TRBV9; D is unclear. Trimming left V 0 bases short and J 7 bases short, with 10 bases between. The germline V gene encodes CDR1 SGDLS and CDR2 YYNGEE. This CDR3 is 13 amino acids long. CDR3 nucleotides: TGTGCCAGCAGCGTAGAACCCATAGCGACCCAGTACTTC. Translated: CASSVEPIATQYF.

The genes are TRBV30 and TRBJ2-3, with 8 bases matching TRBD2. Trimming removed 2 bases from V and 3 bases from J; junction bases left unmatched: 7. The CDR3 spans 15 residues. Germline V gene lookup returns CDR1 GTSNPN and CDR2 SVGIG (reference sequence). The CDR3 DNA is TGTGCCTGGAGTACCGGGAGCGGGAGAACAGATACGCAGTATTTT. Translation gives CAWSTGSGRTDTQYF.